This TCR beta chain comes out of a study of cytomegalovirus exposure and HLA in healthy donors. PCR used 60 Vbeta primers and 13 Jbeta primers. Some clones are missing from TCRdb's copy, which holds only in-frame ones; the method was immunoSEQ multiplex PCR. The sample includes some 120,000 clones, 80% to 90% seen only once; the top ten take roughly 12%. The germline V gene encodes CDR1 MNHEY and CDR2 SMNVEV (reference sequence). There are 14 residues in the CDR3. V was clipped by 6 bases and J by 5 bases, with 14 bases between them. Material: PBMCs. V usage is TRBV27 and J usage is TRBJ2-1; D might be TRBD2 (6 bases). The receptor comes from a male donor in good health and CMV-seropositive. The CDR3 sequence is CASRGRDWNNEQFF. The DNA of the CDR3 is TGTGCCAGCAGGGGGCGGGATTGGAACAATGAGCAGTTCTTC.